Detailed here is one TCR beta chain. These data belong to a study of blood T cell repertoires in COVID-19. Whole-study context: There were acute and convalescent COVID-19 samples, and they came from the United States, Italy and Spain.

Sequenced by immunoSEQ multiplex PCR; TCRdb stores in-frame clones only, minus some. The table has about 160,000 clones, 70% to 85% seen once; the top ten hold 7%. The germline V gene encodes CDR1 WSHSY and CDR2 SAAADI. This CDR3 comprises 14 residues. V lost 3 bases and J 9 bases, leaving 15 bases between the germline ends. The specimen sequenced was peripheral blood. The chain links TRBV10-2 to TRBJ2-1; possible D gene TRBD1, 6 bases. The clonotype originates from a woman in her thirties or forties with COVID-19, enrolled during active disease. The CDR3 nucleotides read TGCGCCAGCAGTGAAGACAGGTGGATGGGTGAGCAGTTCTTC. Its protein is CASSEDRWMGEQFF.